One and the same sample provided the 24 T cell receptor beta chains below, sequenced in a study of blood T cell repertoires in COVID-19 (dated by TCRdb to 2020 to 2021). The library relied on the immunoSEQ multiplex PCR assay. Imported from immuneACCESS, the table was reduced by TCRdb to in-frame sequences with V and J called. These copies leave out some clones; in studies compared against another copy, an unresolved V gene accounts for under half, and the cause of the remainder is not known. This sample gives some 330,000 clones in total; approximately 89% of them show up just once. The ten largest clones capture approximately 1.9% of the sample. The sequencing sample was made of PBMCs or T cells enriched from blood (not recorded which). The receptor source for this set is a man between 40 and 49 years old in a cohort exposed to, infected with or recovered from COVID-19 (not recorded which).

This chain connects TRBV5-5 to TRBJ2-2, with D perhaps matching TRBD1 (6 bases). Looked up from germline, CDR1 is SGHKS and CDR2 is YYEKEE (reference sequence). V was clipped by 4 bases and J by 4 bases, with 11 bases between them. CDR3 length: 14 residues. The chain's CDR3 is CASSLQGATGELFF. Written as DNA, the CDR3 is TGTGCCAGCAGCCTACAGGGTGCCACCGGGGAGCTGTTTTTT.

CDR3 in amino acids: CASSPVGLGGYNEQFF. The CDR3 DNA reads TGTGCCAGTAGCCCGGTAGGACTAGGAGGCTACAATGAGCAGTTCTTC. The genes are TRBV19 and TRBJ2-1; TRBD2 matches at 7 bases. Germline CDR1 LNHDA, CDR2 SQIVND (reference sequence). The V segment lost 6 bases and the J segment 3 bases; nucleotides outside the gene matches: 11. The CDR3 runs 16 residues.

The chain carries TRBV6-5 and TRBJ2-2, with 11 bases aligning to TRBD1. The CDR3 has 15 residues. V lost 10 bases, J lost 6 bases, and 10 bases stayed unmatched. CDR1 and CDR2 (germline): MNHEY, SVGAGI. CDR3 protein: CATSSGTGGSGELFF. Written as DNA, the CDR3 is TGTGCCACGTCAAGCGGGACAGGGGGTTCCGGGGAGCTGTTTTTT.

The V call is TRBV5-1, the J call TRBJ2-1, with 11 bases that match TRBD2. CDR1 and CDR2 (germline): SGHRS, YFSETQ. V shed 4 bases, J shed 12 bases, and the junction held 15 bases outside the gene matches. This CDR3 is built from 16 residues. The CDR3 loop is CASSKDNSGRAERQFF. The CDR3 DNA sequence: TGCGCCAGCAGCAAAGATAATAGCGGGAGGGCCGAAAGGCAGTTCTTC. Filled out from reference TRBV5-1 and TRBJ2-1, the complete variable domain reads KAGVTQTPRYLIKTRGQQVTLSCSPISGHRSVSWYQQTPGQGLQFLFEYFSETQRNKGNFPGRFSGRQFSNSRSEMNVSTLELGDSALYLCASSKDNSGRAERQFFGPGTRLTVL.

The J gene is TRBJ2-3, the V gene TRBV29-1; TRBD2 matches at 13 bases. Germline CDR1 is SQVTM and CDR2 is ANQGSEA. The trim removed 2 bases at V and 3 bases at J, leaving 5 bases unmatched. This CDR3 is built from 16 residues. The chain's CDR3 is CSVEMTSGRRTDTQYF. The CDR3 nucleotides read TGCAGCGTTGAAATGACTAGCGGGAGGAGGACAGATACGCAGTATTTT.

CDR3 bases: TGCGCCAGCAGCCCGGACAACAATGGCTACACCTTC. Its translation: CASSPDNNGYTF. The gene calls are TRBV5-1 and TRBJ1-2; TRBD1 might be the D (5 bases). The CDR3 totals 12 residues. The V end was cut by 4 bases, the J end by 6 bases, with 10 bases between. Germline-derived CDR1 and CDR2 are SGHRS and YFSETQ.

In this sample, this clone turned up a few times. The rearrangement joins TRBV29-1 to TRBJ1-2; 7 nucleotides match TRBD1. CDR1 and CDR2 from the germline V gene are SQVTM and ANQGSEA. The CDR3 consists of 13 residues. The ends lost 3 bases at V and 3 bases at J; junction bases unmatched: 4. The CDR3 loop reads CSVDSQGDYGYTF. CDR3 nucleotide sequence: TGCAGCGTTGACTCTCAGGGGGACTATGGCTACACCTTC.

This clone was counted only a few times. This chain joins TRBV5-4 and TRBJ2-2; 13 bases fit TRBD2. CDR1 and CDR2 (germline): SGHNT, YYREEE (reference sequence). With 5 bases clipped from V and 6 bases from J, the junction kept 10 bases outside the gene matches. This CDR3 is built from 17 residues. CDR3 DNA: TGTGCCAGCAGTACGGGAAGACTAGCGGGAGGCGCCGGGGAGCTGTTTTTT. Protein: CASSTGRLAGGAGELFF.

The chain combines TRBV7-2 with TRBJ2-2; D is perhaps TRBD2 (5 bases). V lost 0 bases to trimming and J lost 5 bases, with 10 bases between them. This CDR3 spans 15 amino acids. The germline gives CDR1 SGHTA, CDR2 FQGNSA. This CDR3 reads CASSLAGVGTGELFF. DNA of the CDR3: TGTGCCAGCAGCTTAGCGGGAGTAGGGACCGGGGAGCTGTTTTTT. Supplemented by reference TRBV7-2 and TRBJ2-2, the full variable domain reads GAGVSQSPSNKVTEKGKDVELRCDPISGHTALYWYRQSLGQGLEFLIYFQGNSAPDKSGLPSDRFSAERTGGSVSTLTIQRTQQEDSAVYLCASSLAGVGTGELFFGEGSRLTVL.

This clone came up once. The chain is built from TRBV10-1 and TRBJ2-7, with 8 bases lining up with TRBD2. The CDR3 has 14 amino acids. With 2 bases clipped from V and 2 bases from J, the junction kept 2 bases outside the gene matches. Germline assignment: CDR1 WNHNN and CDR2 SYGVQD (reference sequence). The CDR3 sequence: CASSEASGPYEQYF. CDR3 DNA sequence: TGCGCCAGCAGTGAGGCTAGCGGGCCCTACGAGCAGTACTTC.

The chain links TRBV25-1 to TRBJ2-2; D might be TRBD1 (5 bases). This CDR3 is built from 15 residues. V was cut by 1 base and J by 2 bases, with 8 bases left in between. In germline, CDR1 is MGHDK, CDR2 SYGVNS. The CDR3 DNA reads TGTGCCAGCAGTGAATTTAGGGGAAACACCGGGGAGCTGTTTTTT. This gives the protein CASSEFRGNTGELFF.

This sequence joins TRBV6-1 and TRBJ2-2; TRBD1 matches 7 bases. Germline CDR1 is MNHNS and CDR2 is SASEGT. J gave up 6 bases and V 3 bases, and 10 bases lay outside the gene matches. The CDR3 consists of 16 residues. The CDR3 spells CASSDSRQGRAGELFF. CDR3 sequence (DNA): TGTGCCAGCAGTGATTCGAGACAGGGTCGGGCCGGGGAGCTGTTTTTT.

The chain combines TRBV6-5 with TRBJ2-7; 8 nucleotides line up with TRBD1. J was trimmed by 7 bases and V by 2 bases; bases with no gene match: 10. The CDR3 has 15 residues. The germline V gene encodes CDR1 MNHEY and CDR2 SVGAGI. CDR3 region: CASSYIGTGPLEQYF. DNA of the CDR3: TGTGCCAGCAGTTACATCGGGACAGGACCTCTGGAGCAGTACTTC.

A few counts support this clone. The CDR3 bases are TGTGCCAGCAGTTCCACGACAAGGAACACTGAAGCTTTCTTT. Its translation: CASSSTTRNTEAFF. The gene calls are TRBV27 and TRBJ1-1; D is ambiguous. Germline V lookup: CDR1 MNHEY, CDR2 SMNVEV (reference sequence). This CDR3 has 14 residues. V was trimmed by 4 bases and J by 1 base, leaving 10 bases between them.

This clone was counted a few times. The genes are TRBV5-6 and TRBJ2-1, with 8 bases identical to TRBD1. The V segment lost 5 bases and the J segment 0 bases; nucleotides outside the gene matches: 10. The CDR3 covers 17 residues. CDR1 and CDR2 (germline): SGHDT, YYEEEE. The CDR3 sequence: CASRQSPGQVSYNEQFF. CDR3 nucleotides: TGTGCCAGCAGACAAAGCCCGGGACAGGTCTCCTACAATGAGCAGTTCTTC.

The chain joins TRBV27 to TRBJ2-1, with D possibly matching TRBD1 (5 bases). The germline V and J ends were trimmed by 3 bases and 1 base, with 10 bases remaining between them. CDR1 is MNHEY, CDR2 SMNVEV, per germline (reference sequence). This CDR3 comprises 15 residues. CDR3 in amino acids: CASSFFQGSYNEQFF. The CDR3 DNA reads TGTGCCAGCAGTTTCTTTCAGGGATCCTACAATGAGCAGTTCTTC.

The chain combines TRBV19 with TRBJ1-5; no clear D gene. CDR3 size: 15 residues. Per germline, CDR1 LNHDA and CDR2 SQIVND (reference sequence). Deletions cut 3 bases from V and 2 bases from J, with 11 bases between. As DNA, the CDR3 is TGTGCCAGTAGTATCCGGGATCTCGGCAATCAGCCCCAGCATTTT. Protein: CASSIRDLGNQPQHF. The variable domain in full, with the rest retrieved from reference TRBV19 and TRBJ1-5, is DGGITQSPKYLFRKEGQNVTLSCEQNLNHDAMYWYRQDPGQGLRLIYYSQIVNDFQKGDIAEGYSVSREKKESFPLTVTSAQKNPTAFYLCASSIRDLGNQPQHFGDGTRLSIL.

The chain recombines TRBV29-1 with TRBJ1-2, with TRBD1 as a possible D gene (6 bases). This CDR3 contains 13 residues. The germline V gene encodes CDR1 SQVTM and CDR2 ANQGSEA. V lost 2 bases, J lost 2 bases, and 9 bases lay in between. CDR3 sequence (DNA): TGCAGCGTTGAATCCAGGGGCAACTATGGCTACACCTTC. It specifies CSVESRGNYGYTF.

The CDR3 loop reads CASSQDSGNTIYF. The CDR3 bases are TGTGCCAGCAGCCAGGACAGCGGAAACACCATATATTTT. V usage is TRBV7-3 and J usage is TRBJ1-3; D is possibly TRBD1 (6 bases). The length of the CDR3 is 13 residues. Germline assignment: CDR1 SGHTA and CDR2 FQGTGA. Trimming cost V 5 bases and J 4 bases, with 9 bases left between them.

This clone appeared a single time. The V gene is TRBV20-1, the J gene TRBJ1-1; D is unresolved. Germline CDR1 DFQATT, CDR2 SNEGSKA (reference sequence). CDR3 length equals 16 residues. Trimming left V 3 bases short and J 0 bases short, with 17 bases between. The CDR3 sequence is CSASSERGWVNTEAFF. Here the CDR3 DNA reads TGCAGTGCTAGTTCCGAACGGGGTTGGGTGAACACTGAAGCTTTCTTT.

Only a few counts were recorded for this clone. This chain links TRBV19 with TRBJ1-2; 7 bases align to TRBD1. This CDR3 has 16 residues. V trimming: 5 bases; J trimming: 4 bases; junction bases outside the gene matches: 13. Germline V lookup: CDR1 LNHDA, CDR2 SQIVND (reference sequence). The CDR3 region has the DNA TGTGCCAGTAGTCCCCGCCGTGAGGGGGCTATCTATGGCTACACCTTC. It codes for CASSPRREGAIYGYTF.

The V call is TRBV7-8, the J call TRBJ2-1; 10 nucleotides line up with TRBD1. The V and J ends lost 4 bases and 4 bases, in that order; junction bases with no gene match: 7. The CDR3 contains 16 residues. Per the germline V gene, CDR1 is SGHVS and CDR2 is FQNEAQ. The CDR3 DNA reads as TGTGCCAGCAGCTCGACAGCGGGACAGGGGTACAATGAGCAGTTCTTC. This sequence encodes CASSSTAGQGYNEQFF.

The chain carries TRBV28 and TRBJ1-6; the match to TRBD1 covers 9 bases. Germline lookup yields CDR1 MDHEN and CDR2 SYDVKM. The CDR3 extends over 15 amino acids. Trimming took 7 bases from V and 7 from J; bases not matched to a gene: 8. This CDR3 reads CASTTRDRENSPLHF. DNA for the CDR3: TGTGCCAGCACCACCCGGGACAGGGAAAATTCACCCCTCCACTTT.

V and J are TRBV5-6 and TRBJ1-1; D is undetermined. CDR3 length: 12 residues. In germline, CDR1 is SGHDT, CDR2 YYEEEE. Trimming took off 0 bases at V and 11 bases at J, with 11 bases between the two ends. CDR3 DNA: TGTGCCAGCAGCTTGGCCGATCAGAGGGCTTTCTTT. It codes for CASSLADQRAFF.